This T cell receptor (beta chain) was found in a study of shared clonotypes between healthy human individuals. The repertoire was sequenced with immunoSEQ multiplex PCR; TCRdb's copy has only in-frame clones and lacks some. The sample carries fewer than 400,000 clones, less than 85% recorded once. Germline CDR1 is MNHNY and CDR2 is SVGAGI (reference sequence). V lost 5 bases and J lost 1, with 12 bases in between. There are 14 residues in the CDR3. The chain carries TRBV6-6 and TRBJ2-7; TRBD1 is a possible D gene (6 bases). The receptor was derived from a man aged 25-45 years in good health. Specimen: memory CD4+ T cells sorted from blood. Indicated subset: CD45RA-negative fraction. CDR3 amino acids: CASSRQVLSYEQYF. DNA for the CDR3: TGTGCCAGCAGTAGACAGGTACTGTCCTACGAGCAGTACTTC.